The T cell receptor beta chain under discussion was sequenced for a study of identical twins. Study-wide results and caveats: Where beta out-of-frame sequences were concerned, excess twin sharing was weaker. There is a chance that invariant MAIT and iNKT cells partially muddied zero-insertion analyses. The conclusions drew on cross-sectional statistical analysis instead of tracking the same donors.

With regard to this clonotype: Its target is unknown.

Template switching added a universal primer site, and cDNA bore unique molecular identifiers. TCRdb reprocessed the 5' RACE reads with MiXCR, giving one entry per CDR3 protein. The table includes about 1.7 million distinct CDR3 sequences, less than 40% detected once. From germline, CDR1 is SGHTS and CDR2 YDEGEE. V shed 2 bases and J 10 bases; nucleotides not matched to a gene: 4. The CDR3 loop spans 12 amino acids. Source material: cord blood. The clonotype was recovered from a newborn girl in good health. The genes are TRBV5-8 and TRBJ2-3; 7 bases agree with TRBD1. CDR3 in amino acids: CASSFPGQPQYF. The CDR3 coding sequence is TGTGCCAGCAGCTTTCCGGGACAGCCGCAGTATTTT.